The 27 T cell receptor beta chains in this list originate from one sample, sequenced in a study of PD-1 blockade in mismatch repair-deficient tumors. Here immunoSEQ multiplex PCR was the method, and the copy in TCRdb shows in-frame clones only, minus some. The repertoire holds around 100,000 clones, with over 65% as singletons. The starting material was peripheral blood, obtained 60 to 65 weeks after starting pembrolizumab. Source of these receptors: an adult with mismatch repair-deficient cancer.

The sample holds a few counts of this clone. The rearrangement joins TRBV27 to TRBJ2-7, with TRBD2 matching over 8 bases. The CDR3 covers 14 residues. Germline V lookup: CDR1 MNHEY, CDR2 SMNVEV (reference sequence). With V trimmed by 6 bases and J by 3 bases, 7 bases remained unmatched. The CDR3 DNA sequence: TGTGCCAGCAGCCCCGGGACTAGAGGCTACGAGCAGTACTTC. Protein: CASSPGTRGYEQYF.

The count of this clone is one. CDR3 in amino acids: CASSTTGGLAGANVLTF. The CDR3 bases are TGCGCCAGCAGCACGACAGGGGGCCTGGCTGGGGCCAACGTCCTGACTTTC. The chain recombines TRBV5-1 with TRBJ2-6; 10 bases are shared with TRBD1. CDR1 SGHRS and CDR2 YFSETQ come from the germline V gene. The V gene end was trimmed by 4 bases and the J gene end by 2 bases; junction bases not matched to a gene: 6. This CDR3 spans 17 amino acids.

J is TRBJ2-1 and V is TRBV2; 12 nucleotides agree with TRBD1. With V trimmed by 6 bases and J by 8 bases, 5 bases remained unmatched. This CDR3 is built from 14 residues. Germline V gives CDR1 SNHLY, CDR2 FYNNEI. The CDR3 loop is CASRGQGARYEQFF. CDR3 in DNA: TGTGCCAGCAGGGGACAGGGGGCGAGGTATGAGCAGTTCTTC.

The CDR3, as DNA: TGTGCCAGCAGCCCCGGACTAGCGGGAGCTGACGAGCAGTACTTC. This gives the protein CASSPGLAGADEQYF. The chain is built from TRBV5-4 and TRBJ2-7; 13 bases agree with TRBD2. The ends lost 4 bases at V and 5 bases at J; junction bases unmatched: 6. The CDR3 runs to 15 residues. From germline, CDR1 is SGHNT and CDR2 YYREEE (reference sequence). Variable domain in full (rest from reference TRBV5-4 and TRBJ2-7): ETGVTQSPTHLIKTRGQQVTLRCSSQSGHNTVSWYQQALGQGPQFIFQYYREEENGRGNFPPRFSGLQFPNYSSELNVNALELDDSALYLCASSPGLAGADEQYFGPGTRLTVT.

The chain is built from TRBV19 and TRBJ2-7; TRBD2 matches 7 bases. Germline CDR1 LNHDA, CDR2 SQIVND (reference sequence). This CDR3 comprises 15 residues. Trimming at V came to 2 bases and at J to 1 base, leaving 5 bases not matched to a gene. The CDR3 region is CASSIMASGSYEQYF. The DNA of the CDR3 is TGTGCCAGTAGTATAATGGCTAGCGGTTCCTACGAGCAGTACTTC.

The J gene is TRBJ2-1, the V gene TRBV6-6; the D gene is possibly TRBD2 (5 bases). The germline gives CDR1 MNHNY, CDR2 SVGAGI (reference sequence). This CDR3 is 11 amino acids long. The V end was cut by 5 bases, the J end by 8 bases, with 7 bases between. CDR3 protein: CASSRRDEQFF. CDR3 nucleotide sequence: TGTGCCAGCAGTCGGCGGGATGAGCAGTTCTTC.

The genes are TRBV6-6 and TRBJ2-7; weak D call: TRBD2 (6 bases). Germline V CDR1 and CDR2: MNHNY, SVGAGI (reference sequence). The V gene lost 6 bases and the J gene lost 0 bases, with 12 bases spanning the gap. The CDR3 length is 14 residues. CDR3 in DNA: TGTGCCAGCAGACCGGAGGGGAGCTCCTACGAGCAGTACTTC. Protein sequence: CASRPEGSSYEQYF.

J is TRBJ2-3 and V is TRBV4-2; TRBD2 matches at 9 bases. The CDR3 contains 18 residues. CDR1 LGHNA and CDR2 YNFKEQ come from the germline V gene. J lost 0 bases, V lost 4 bases, and 11 bases had no gene match. The DNA for the CDR3 is TGTGCCAGCAGCCCCCTCGCGGGAGGGACTTCTAGCACAGATACGCAGTATTTT. Translated: CASSPLAGGTSSTDTQYF.

The chain links TRBV5-4 to TRBJ2-7; D may match TRBD1 or TRBD2 (5 bases each). The germline V gene has CDR1 SGHNT and CDR2 YYREEE (reference sequence). V was shortened by 4 bases and J by 4 bases, with 15 bases between the two germline ends. CDR3 length: 14 residues. Written as DNA, the CDR3 is TGTGCCAGCAGCACCCCGGGACCTTCTTACGAGCAGTACTTC. Its translation: CASSTPGPSYEQYF. The full variable domain, its missing parts supplied by reference TRBV5-4 and TRBJ2-7, is ETGVTQSPTHLIKTRGQQVTLRCSSQSGHNTVSWYQQALGQGPQFIFQYYREEENGRGNFPPRFSGLQFPNYSSELNVNALELDDSALYLCASSTPGPSYEQYFGPGTRLTVT.

The CDR3 nucleotides read TGTGCCAGCAGTCTAGCGGGCAGGGCCACAGATACGCAGTATTTT. It is translated as CASSLAGRATDTQYF. The V gene is TRBV9, the J gene TRBJ2-3, with TRBD2 identical over 8 bases. CDR3 size: 15 residues. Germline loops: CDR1 SGDLS, CDR2 YYNGEE. The ends lost 5 bases at V and 2 bases at J; junction bases unmatched: 7. The full variable domain, rest sourced from reference TRBV9 and TRBJ2-3, is DSGVTQTPKHLITATGQRVTLRCSPRSGDLSVYWYQQSLDQGLQFLIQYYNGEERAKGNILERFSAQQFPDLHSELNLSSLELGDSALYFCASSLAGRATDTQYFGPGTRLTVL.

The chain couples TRBV7-3 to TRBJ2-6; TRBD1 agrees at 7 bases. Germline CDR1 reads SGHTA; CDR2 reads FQGTGA. This CDR3 has 19 amino acids. V lost 5 bases and J lost 4; bases outside the gene matches: 17. In DNA, the CDR3 is TGTGCCAGCAGCAAAACCCATGGGACAGTCTTGTCGGGGGCCAACGTCCTGACTTTC. Encoded protein: CASSKTHGTVLSGANVLTF.

CDR3 bases: TGTGCCAGCAGCCTCTCAGAGGGTGAACAAGAGACCCAGTACTTC. Residues: CASSLSEGEQETQYF. This rearrangement joins TRBV7-2 to TRBJ2-5, with a tentative D call TRBD2 (5 bases). The CDR3 has 15 amino acids. Germline V gene data show CDR1 as SGHTA and CDR2 as FQGNSA. The V end was cut by 5 bases, the J end by 2 bases, with 15 bases between.

The chain has TRBV23-1 and TRBJ1-2, with D possibly TRBD1 on 6 matching bases. TRBV23-1 is classed as an ORF, of uncertain function. The CDR3 is made up of 14 amino acids. Trimming removed 3 bases from V and 2 bases from J, with 10 bases in between. CDR3 sequence reads: CASSHLQGNYGYTF. In DNA, the CDR3 is TGCGCCAGCAGTCACCTCCAGGGGAACTATGGCTACACCTTC.

This clone was recorded at least ten times. The genes are TRBV29-1 and TRBJ2-2, with TRBD1 matching 9 bases. The J segment lost 0 bases and the V segment lost 6 bases, leaving 8 bases of the junction unmatched. This CDR3 is built from 16 residues. CDR1 is SQVTM, CDR2 ANQGSEA, per germline. The CDR3 DNA is TGCAGCGTAAAGGGGACAGGGCCCACGAACACCGGGGAGCTGTTTTTT. Translation: CSVKGTGPTNTGELFF.

J is TRBJ2-1 and V is TRBV6-5, with no clear D. The CDR3 runs to 13 residues. Trimming took 6 bases from V and 8 from J, leaving 14 bases between them. CDR1 and CDR2 from the germline V gene are MNHEY and SVGAGI. CDR3 nucleotides: TGTGCCAGCAGACACGGACCCCTCTATGAGCAGTTCTTC. As protein: CASRHGPLYEQFF.

CDR3 sequence (DNA): TGTGCCAGCAGTTTCGGCGGGAGCTTCTACAATGAGCAGTTCTTC. Protein sequence: CASSFGGSFYNEQFF. V usage is TRBV27 and J usage is TRBJ2-1; 7 positions agree with TRBD2. Germline trimming cut 3 bases from V and 3 bases from J; bases unmatched to any gene: 5. The CDR3 has 15 residues. Germline V gene sequence: CDR1 MNHEY, CDR2 SMNVEV (reference sequence).

V and J are TRBV29-1 and TRBJ1-1; D is perhaps TRBD1 (5 bases). The CDR3 extends over 13 amino acids. Germline CDR1 reads SQVTM; CDR2 reads ANQGSEA. The ends were cut back, 3 bases at V and 0 bases at J, with 8 bases in the middle. The chain's CDR3 is CSVDRGLNTEAFF. The CDR3, as DNA: TGCAGCGTTGATCGGGGGTTGAACACTGAAGCTTTCTTT.

This sequence joins TRBV7-6 and TRBJ2-5; D is perhaps TRBD1 or TRBD2 (5 bases each). The CDR3 sequence is 15 residues long. Trimming shortened V by 6 bases and J by 5 bases, and 19 bases separated the two germline ends. Germline V lookup: CDR1 SGHVS, CDR2 FNYEAQ. CDR3 in DNA: TGTGCCAGCAGAAGGATGGGACCTGCCCCCGAGACCCAGTACTTC. Translated: CASRRMGPAPETQYF.

The chain couples TRBV5-4 to TRBJ2-2, with D unclear. Trimming stripped 2 bases from V and 3 bases from J, with 2 bases between. CDR1 is SGHNT and CDR2 is YYREEE in the germline V gene (reference sequence). The CDR3 totals 12 residues. CDR3 region: CASSFDTGELFF. The CDR3 nucleotides read TGTGCCAGCAGCTTTGACACCGGGGAGCTGTTTTTT.

The rearrangement links TRBV10-3 to TRBJ2-2; 8 positions match TRBD1. The CDR3 consists of 14 residues. V was clipped by 8 bases and J by 4 bases; unmatched bases: 6. Germline V CDR1 and CDR2: ENHRY, SYGVKD. In DNA, the CDR3 is TGTGCCATCTTACAGGGGGACGGCACCGGGGAGCTGTTTTTT. It translates to CAILQGDGTGELFF.

V is TRBV4-2 and J is TRBJ1-5; possible D gene TRBD1, 6 bases. CDR3 length: 15 residues. From germline, CDR1 is LGHNA and CDR2 YNFKEQ. Deletions cut 0 bases from V and 4 bases from J, with 10 bases between. CDR3 sequence: CASSQDRGTNQPQHF. The DNA of the CDR3 is TGTGCCAGCAGCCAAGATCGGGGGACAAATCAGCCCCAGCATTTT.

The chain employs TRBV2 and TRBJ2-3, with a weak D call TRBD2 (6 bases). The V and J ends lost 1 base and 2 bases respectively, with 10 bases between them. There are 15 residues in the CDR3. Germline V lookup: CDR1 SNHLY, CDR2 FYNNEI. The DNA for the CDR3 is TGTGCCAGCAGTGAAGAACAGGACTACACAGATACGCAGTATTTT. It specifies CASSEEQDYTDTQYF.

The rearrangement uses TRBV5-1 and TRBJ2-7; maybe TRBD2 (5 bases). The germline CDR1 and CDR2 sequences are SGHRS and YFSETQ. V dropped 3 bases and J dropped 2 bases, with 12 bases sitting between them. The CDR3 runs to 14 residues. The CDR3 DNA reads as TGCGCCAGCAGCTCGAGGACTGCAACCTACGAGCAGTACTTC. It specifies CASSSRTATYEQYF. Based on the CDR3 plus reference TRBV5-1 and TRBJ2-7, the full variable domain is KAGVTQTPRYLIKTRGQQVTLSCSPISGHRSVSWYQQTPGQGLQFLFEYFSETQRNKGNFPGRFSGRQFSNSRSEMNVSTLELGDSALYLCASSSRTATYEQYFGPGTRLTVT.

This clone has a single count. The V and J genes are TRBV9 and TRBJ2-7, with unresolved D. Germline V gene data show CDR1 as SGDLS and CDR2 as YYNGEE. V was pared by 0 bases and J by 0 bases, with 10 bases between. The CDR3 has 15 residues. CDR3 coding DNA: TGTGCCAGCAGCGTAGGTGCACCCTCCTCCTACGAGCAGTACTTC. Encoded protein: CASSVGAPSSYEQYF. The full variable domain, with the rest looked up from reference TRBV9 and TRBJ2-7, is DSGVTQTPKHLITATGQRVTLRCSPRSGDLSVYWYQQSLDQGLQFLIQYYNGEERAKGNILERFSAQQFPDLHSELNLSSLELGDSALYFCASSVGAPSSYEQYFGPGTRLTVT.

J is TRBJ1-1 and V is TRBV25-1; TRBD1 is a possible D gene (6 bases). Germline assignment: CDR1 MGHDK and CDR2 SYGVNS. Trimming cost V 4 bases and J 8 bases, with 14 bases left between them. CDR3 length equals 13 residues. CDR3 sequence: CASSVGGRPEAFF. Written as DNA, the CDR3 is TGTGCCAGCAGTGTGGGGGGGCGCCCCGAAGCTTTCTTT.

The chain joins TRBV5-1 to TRBJ1-1, with D unclear. Trimming removed 0 bases from V and 3 bases from J, with 6 bases in between. CDR1 is SGHRS, CDR2 YFSETQ, per germline. The CDR3 runs to 13 residues. Here the CDR3 reads CASSLVGYTEAFF. The DNA of the CDR3 is TGCGCCAGCAGCTTGGTGGGGTACACTGAAGCTTTCTTT.

This clone was found a few times. The chain couples TRBV5-1 to TRBJ1-5, with D possibly matching TRBD1 (5 bases). Germline V CDR1 and CDR2: SGHRS, YFSETQ. Trimming took off 0 bases at V and 6 bases at J, with 10 bases between the two ends. This CDR3 comprises 14 residues. The CDR3 loop is CASSLGAGGQPQHF. The CDR3, as DNA: TGCGCCAGCAGCTTGGGGGCGGGGGGTCAGCCCCAGCATTTT.